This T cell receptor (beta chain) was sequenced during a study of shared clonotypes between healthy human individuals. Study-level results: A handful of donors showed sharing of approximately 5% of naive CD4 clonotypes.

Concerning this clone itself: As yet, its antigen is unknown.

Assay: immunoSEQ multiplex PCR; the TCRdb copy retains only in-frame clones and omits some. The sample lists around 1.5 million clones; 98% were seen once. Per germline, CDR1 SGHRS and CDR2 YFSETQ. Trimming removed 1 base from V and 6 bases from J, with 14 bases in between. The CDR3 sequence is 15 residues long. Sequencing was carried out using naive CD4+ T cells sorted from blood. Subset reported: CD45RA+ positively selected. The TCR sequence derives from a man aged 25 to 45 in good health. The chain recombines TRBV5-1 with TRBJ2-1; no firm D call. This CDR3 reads CASSLNWRGSNEQFF. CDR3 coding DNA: TGCGCCAGCAGCTTGAACTGGCGAGGTTCCAATGAGCAGTTCTTC. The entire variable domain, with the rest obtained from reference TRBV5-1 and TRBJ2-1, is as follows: KAGVTQTPRYLIKTRGQQVTLSCSPISGHRSVSWYQQTPGQGLQFLFEYFSETQRNKGNFPGRFSGRQFSNSRSEMNVSTLELGDSALYLCASSLNWRGSNEQFFGPGTRLTVL.